This entry lists 24 T cell receptor beta chains sequenced from one sample in a study of T cell responses to AZD1222 COVID-19 vaccine. Produced via immunoSEQ multiplex PCR; TCRdb's table is partial and in-frame only. The sample has about 140,000 clones; around 90% are singletons. Sequenced here: peripheral blood, sampled on day 0 of AZD1222 vaccination. These receptors were taken from an adult in good health.

The chain links TRBV4-3 to TRBJ1-2; D unclear. From germline, CDR1 is LGHNA and CDR2 YSLEER. V dropped 0 bases and J dropped 7 bases, with 12 bases sitting between them. This CDR3 has 14 residues. In DNA, the CDR3 is TGCGCCAGCAGCCAAGACGGCCGCCGGAGTGGCTACACCTTC. The encoded protein is CASSQDGRRSGYTF.

This clone was observed once. The chain uses TRBV24-1 and TRBJ2-6; tentatively, D is TRBD2 (6 bases). The germline gives CDR1 KGHDR, CDR2 SFDVKD. Deletions cut 10 bases from V and 2 bases from J, with 8 bases between. There are 13 residues in the CDR3. The DNA for the CDR3 is TGTGCCACGGGCGGGGCTGGGGCCAACGTCCTGACTTTC. The encoded protein is CATGGAGANVLTF.

The J gene is TRBJ2-1, the V gene TRBV18, with 11 bases that match TRBD1. This CDR3 is 18 amino acids long. From germline, CDR1 is KGHSH and CDR2 LQKENI. J lost 7 bases, V lost 0 bases, and 11 bases had no gene match. CDR3 DNA sequence: TGTGCCAGCTCACCACCGGACAGGGGGCGGGTGGGAAAAAATGAGCAGTTCTTC. It is translated as CASSPPDRGRVGKNEQFF.

CDR3 sequence (DNA): TGTGCCAGTACCCAATTGACGGGCAGGGGGCACACTGAAGCTTTCTTT. As protein: CASTQLTGRGHTEAFF. The chain employs TRBV19 and TRBJ1-1, with 8 bases lining up with TRBD1. Germline V gene sequence: CDR1 LNHDA, CDR2 SQIVND (reference sequence). The V and J ends lost 7 bases and 3 bases, in that order; junction bases with no gene match: 13. This CDR3 spans 16 amino acids. The complete variable domain, with remaining parts taken from reference TRBV19 and TRBJ1-1, reads DGGITQSPKYLFRKEGQNVTLSCEQNLNHDAMYWYRQDPGQGLRLIYYSQIVNDFQKGDIAEGYSVSREKKESFPLTVTSAQKNPTAFYLCASTQLTGRGHTEAFFGQGTRLTVV.

The chain recombines TRBV13 with TRBJ1-2, with D unresolved. With 0 bases removed from V and 8 bases from J, the gap between germline ends came to 7 bases. The CDR3 is 12 amino acids. Germline V gene sequence: CDR1 PRHDT, CDR2 FYEKMQ (reference sequence). DNA for the CDR3: TGTGCCAGCAGCTTAGGGTTAGGGGGCTACACCTTC. Its protein product is CASSLGLGGYTF. Using reference TRBV13 and TRBJ1-2 for the parts outside the CDR3, the full variable domain is AAGVIQSPRHLIKEKRETATLKCYPIPRHDTVYWYQQGPGQDPQFLISFYEKMQSDKGSIPDRFSAQQFSDYHSELNMSSLELGDSALYFCASSLGLGGYTFGSGTRLTVV.

This chain links TRBV10-3 with TRBJ1-3; D is unresolved. Germline-derived CDR1 and CDR2 are ENHRY and SYGVKD. Trimming took 3 bases from V and 4 from J, leaving 4 bases between them. The CDR3 is made up of 12 amino acids. CDR3 in DNA: TGTGCCATCAGTGAATTGGGAAACACCATATATTTT. Protein product: CAISELGNTIYF.

The V call is TRBV6-5, the J call TRBJ2-1; D may be TRBD2 (6 bases). CDR1 and CDR2 from the germline V gene are MNHEY and SVGAGI. The CDR3 consists of 14 residues. Trimming pared 5 bases from V and 7 bases from J, leaving 15 bases between. In DNA, the CDR3 is TGTGCCAGCAGTCAGACTAGGAGTGGTAATGAGCAGTTCTTC. This sequence encodes CASSQTRSGNEQFF.

This chain uses TRBV5-1 with TRBJ2-7, with TRBD1 matching 9 bases. V trimming: 3 bases; J trimming: 9 bases; junction bases outside the gene matches: 4. Germline CDR1 is SGHRS and CDR2 is YFSETQ. This CDR3 has 12 amino acids. The CDR3 protein is CASSSTGGGQYF. The CDR3 region has the DNA TGCGCCAGCAGCTCAACAGGGGGCGGGCAGTACTTC.

The V and J genes are TRBV19 and TRBJ1-1; 7 positions agree with TRBD1. The CDR3 contains 16 residues. J was trimmed by 0 bases and V by 5 bases; bases with no gene match: 9. Germline CDR1 LNHDA, CDR2 SQIVND (reference sequence). CDR3 amino acids: CASSVNRGLVNTEAFF. DNA of the CDR3: TGTGCCAGTAGTGTAAACAGGGGCCTCGTGAACACTGAAGCTTTCTTT.

The J gene is TRBJ1-1, the V gene TRBV28; D ambiguous. The V gene's germline CDR1 is MDHEN and CDR2 SYDVKM. Between the trimmed V and J ends, which lost 2 bases and 9 bases, there was a span of 10 bases. The CDR3 has 12 residues. The CDR3 sequence: CASSLTGNKAFF. The CDR3 DNA reads as TGTGCCAGCAGTTTAACGGGCAACAAAGCTTTCTTT.

The rearrangement uses TRBV7-2 and TRBJ2-1; 9 bases line up with TRBD2. Germline CDR1 reads SGHTA; CDR2 reads FQGNSA. Germline trimming cut 4 bases from V and 1 base from J; bases unmatched to any gene: 8. This CDR3 is 17 amino acids long. As DNA, the CDR3 is TGTGCCAGCAGCTATTTAGCGGGAGCTGGGTCCTACAATGAGCAGTTCTTC. Translating gives CASSYLAGAGSYNEQFF.

The CDR3: CASSLLIGTTGTQYF. The DNA of the CDR3 is TGTGCCAGCAGCTTATTGATCGGGACGACCGGGACCCAGTACTTC. This chain uses TRBV7-9 with TRBJ2-5; D possibly uses TRBD1 or TRBD2 (5 bases each). Trimming took 2 bases from V and 7 from J, leaving 17 bases between them. CDR3 length: 15 amino acids. Germline assignment: CDR1 SEHNR and CDR2 FQNEAQ (reference sequence).

The chain uses TRBV9 and TRBJ2-1, with a weak D call TRBD2 (5 bases). The CDR3 extends over 12 amino acids. Germline-derived CDR1 and CDR2 are SGDLS and YYNGEE. V lost 4 bases and J lost 9, with 11 bases in between. Here the CDR3 DNA reads TGTGCCAGCAGCCCCAACGGAGGTGAGCAGTTCTTC. Its translation: CASSPNGGEQFF.

The chain has TRBV25-1 and TRBJ1-6; no clear D gene. Germline-derived CDR1 and CDR2 are MGHDK and SYGVNS. The CDR3 has 11 amino acids. Deletions cut 8 bases from V and 8 bases from J, with 7 bases between. The CDR3 sequence: CASQGDSPLHF. In DNA, the CDR3 is TGTGCCAGCCAAGGAGATTCACCCCTCCACTTT.

The chain links TRBV28 to TRBJ2-7; D uncertain. Trimming shortened V by 2 bases and J by 3 bases, and 11 bases separated the two germline ends. There are 14 residues in the CDR3. Germline V gives CDR1 MDHEN, CDR2 SYDVKM. The CDR3 loop is CASSLGQYSYEQYF. The CDR3 coding sequence is TGTGCCAGCAGTTTAGGGCAGTATAGCTACGAGCAGTACTTC.

The CDR3 coding sequence is TGTGCCAGCAGTTACGGTACTAACTATGGCTACACCTTC. As protein: CASSYGTNYGYTF. V and J are TRBV6-2 or TRBV6-3 and TRBJ1-2, with D unresolved. Trimming pared 2 bases from V and 0 bases from J, leaving 4 bases between. The length of the CDR3 is 13 residues. Germline loops: CDR1 MNHEY, CDR2 SVGEGT.

The chain carries TRBV11-2 and TRBJ1-3, with D perhaps TRBD1 (6 bases). Trimming took 4 bases from V and 4 from J, leaving 17 bases between them. Germline values: CDR1 SGHAT, CDR2 FQNNGV. CDR3 length: 16 residues. The CDR3 sequence: CASSSFGGPVGNTIYF. As DNA, the CDR3 is TGTGCCAGCAGCTCCTTCGGGGGGCCGGTAGGAAACACCATATATTTT.

The chain carries TRBV6-5 and TRBJ1-6; a possible D gene is TRBD1 (5 bases). Trimming removed 10 bases at V and 6 bases at J, with 7 bases between. The germline V gene encodes CDR1 MNHEY and CDR2 SVGAGI. The CDR3 runs to 11 residues. The CDR3 DNA reads as TGTGCCACGGGGGTTAATTCACCCCTCCACTTT. This codes for CATGVNSPLHF.

V and J are TRBV11-2 and TRBJ2-7; perhaps D is TRBD1 or TRBD2 (5 bases each). The V gene's germline CDR1 is SGHAT and CDR2 FQNNGV. The CDR3 is 15 residues long. Trimming shortened V by 7 bases and J by 0 bases, and 16 bases separated the two germline ends. In nucleotides, the CDR3 is TGTGCCAGCACCTTGGGACCCGGGAACTCCTACGAGCAGTACTTC. Translation: CASTLGPGNSYEQYF. The whole variable domain, filled in from reference TRBV11-2 and TRBJ2-7, reads EAGVAQSPRYKIIEKRQSVAFWCNPISGHATLYWYQQILGQGPKLLIQFQNNGVVDDSQLPKDRFSAERLKGVDSTLKIQPAKLEDSAVYLCASTLGPGNSYEQYFGPGTRLTVT.

The chain couples TRBV29-1 to TRBJ1-1; weak D call: TRBD1 (6 bases). This CDR3 has 15 amino acids. V lost 4 bases and J lost 0, with 15 bases in between. Per the germline V gene, CDR1 is SQVTM and CDR2 is ANQGSEA. CDR3 nucleotides: TGCAGCGTTGCGGTAAGGGACACATTGAACACTGAAGCTTTCTTT. It encodes CSVAVRDTLNTEAFF.

This clone came up once. The chain combines TRBV4-1 with TRBJ1-4; the D is unclear. From germline, CDR1 is MGHRA and CDR2 YSYEKL. This CDR3 comprises 14 residues. V lost 1 base and J 3 bases, leaving 6 bases between the germline ends. Written as DNA, the CDR3 is TGCGCCAGCAGCCAAGGAATGCCTAATGAAAAACTGTTTTTT. It is translated as CASSQGMPNEKLFF.

This clone has just a few counts. This chain uses TRBV5-1 with TRBJ2-7; D not certain. The CDR3 has 13 residues. Per germline, CDR1 SGHRS and CDR2 YFSETQ. Trimming stripped 4 bases from V and 2 bases from J, with 10 bases between. CDR3 nucleotide sequence: TGCGCCAGCAGCCCGGGCATAGCCTACGAGCAGTACTTC. Residues: CASSPGIAYEQYF.

This clone was seen only once. This rearrangement joins TRBV10-3 to TRBJ1-2; perhaps TRBD1 as D (5 bases). The CDR3 spans 17 residues. With 7 bases removed from V and 4 bases from J, the gap between germline ends came to 25 bases. The germline V gene encodes CDR1 ENHRY and CDR2 SYGVKD. CDR3 DNA: TGTGCCATCACACCGAATGGGGCTTTTACTCAGGGCTATGGCTACACCTTC. Its translation is CAITPNGAFTQGYGYTF.

The chain employs TRBV28 and TRBJ2-1; 12 bases map to TRBD2. The length of the CDR3 is 15 residues. Trimming at V came to 8 bases and at J to 3 bases, leaving 5 bases not matched to a gene. CDR1 is MDHEN and CDR2 is SYDVKM in the germline V gene. CDR3 amino acids: CASGLAGPIYNEQFF. The DNA for the CDR3 is TGTGCCAGCGGACTAGCGGGGCCGATCTACAATGAGCAGTTCTTC.